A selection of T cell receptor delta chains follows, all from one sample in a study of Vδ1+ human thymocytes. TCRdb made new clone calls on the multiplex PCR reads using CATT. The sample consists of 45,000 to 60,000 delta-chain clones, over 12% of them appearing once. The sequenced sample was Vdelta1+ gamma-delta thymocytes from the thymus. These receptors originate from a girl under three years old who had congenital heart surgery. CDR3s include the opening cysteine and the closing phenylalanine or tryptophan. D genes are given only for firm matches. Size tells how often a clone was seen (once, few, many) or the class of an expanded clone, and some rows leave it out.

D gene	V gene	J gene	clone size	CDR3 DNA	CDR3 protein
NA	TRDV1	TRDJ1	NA	TGTGCTCTTGGGGAACTAGAGGGGTCGAAGCTTGGAACTACTATCACCGATAAACTCATCTTT	CALGELEGSKLGTTITDKLIF
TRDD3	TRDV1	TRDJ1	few	TGTGCTCTTGGGGAAGAATTGGGGGATAGGAGAGATAAACTCATCTTT	CALGEELGDRRDKLIF
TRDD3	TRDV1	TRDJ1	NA	TGTGCTCTTGGGGAACTAGGGCCCGGGGGGATATACCGTCACACCGATAAACTCATCTTT	CALGELGPGGIYRHTDKLIF
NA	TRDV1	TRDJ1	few	TGTGCTCTTGGGGAAGCTTCCCCGTCCTGGGGTCCCAGGCACACCGATAAACTCATCTTT	CALGEASPSWGPRHTDKLIF
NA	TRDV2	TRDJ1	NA	TGTGCCTGTGATAGCTGGGGACCGTACACCGATAAACTCATCTTT	CACDSWGPYTDKLIF
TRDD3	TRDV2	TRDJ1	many	TGTGCCTGTGACACCGGTGGGGGGATAGGGACCGAATACACCGATAAACTCATCTTT	CACDTGGGIGTEYTDKLIF
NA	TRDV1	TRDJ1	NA	TGTGCTCTTGGGGTCATACCCTTCCTAACGGATACTGCACACCTAACTGGGGCATTGGACCATAAACTCATCTTT	CALGVIPFLTDTAHLTGALDHKLIF
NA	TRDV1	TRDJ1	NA	TGTGCTCTTGGGGAAGGGGTCCTACATCCTGGGGGGCCCGATAAACTCATCTTT	CALGEGVLHPGGPDKLIF
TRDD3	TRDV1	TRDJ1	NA	TGTGCTCTTGGGGAACTAGATGTACTGGGGGATAGGCGCCCCGATAAACTCATCTTT	CALGELDVLGDRRPDKLIF
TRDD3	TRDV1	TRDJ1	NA	TGTGCTCTTGGGGAACCTTTGCTCAGCGCTGGGGGACGCGGCCCCGATAAACTCATCTTT	CALGEPLLSAGGRGPDKLIF
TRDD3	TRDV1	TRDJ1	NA	TGTGCTCTTGGGGACCTCCTGGGGGCCGATAAACTCATCTTT	CALGDLLGADKLIF
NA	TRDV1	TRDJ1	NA	TGTGCTCTTGGGGTCCTCTTCCCCTCTAGGGATAAACTCATCTTT	CALGVLFPSRDKLIF
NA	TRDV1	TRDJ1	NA	TGTGCTCTTGGGGAACTGGCGGGCGGGGACTCAGTTACCGATAAACTCATCTTT	CALGELAGGDSVTDKLIF
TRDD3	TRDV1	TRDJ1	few	TGTGCTCTTGGGGAAGGCCCCGCTTTACTGGGGACCCCGTACACCGATAAACTCATCTTT	CALGEGPALLGTPYTDKLIF
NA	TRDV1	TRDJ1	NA	TGTGCTCTTGGGCCATCCCACCGCGGGGTTTTGTACACCGATAAACTCATCTTT	CALGPSHRGVLYTDKLIF
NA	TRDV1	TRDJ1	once	TGTGCTCTTGGGCCCTCGCCTTCCTACTTGTTGGGGGATACCCCAAAACTCATCTTT	CALGPSPSYLLGDTPKLIF
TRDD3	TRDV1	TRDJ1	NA	TGTGCTCTTGGGGTACTTCCCGGAGAGTACTGGGGGATACGCAACACCGATAAACTCATCTTT	CALGVLPGEYWGIRNTDKLIF
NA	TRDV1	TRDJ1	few	TGTGCTCTTGGGGACTCTGGTAACCTTCCTACTTTTCGCTGGGGATACCCCTACACCGATAAACTCATCTTT	CALGDSGNLPTFRWGYPYTDKLIF
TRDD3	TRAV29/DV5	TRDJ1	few	TGTGCAGCAAGCGCGCGAGATTGGGGGATTTCCGATAAACTCATCTTT	CAASARDWGISDKLIF
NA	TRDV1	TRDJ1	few	TGCGCTCTTGGGGAACTAATTGTCCCCCGTACTGTCACCGATAAACTCATCTTT	CALGELIVPRTVTDKLIF
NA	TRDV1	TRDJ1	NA	TGTGCTCTTGGGGAACCGATCAAAAGCCATACTCGGTACACCGATAAACTCATCTTT	CALGEPIKSHTRYTDKLIF
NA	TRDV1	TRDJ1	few	TGTGCTCTTGGGAACCTGCTTACCTCCTACTGGGGTCATCATTCTGAGCACACCGATAAACTCATCTTT	CALGNLLTSYWGHHSEHTDKLIF
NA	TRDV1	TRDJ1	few	TGTGCTCTTGTTGTCGGTGATAAACTCATCTTT	CALVVGDKLIF
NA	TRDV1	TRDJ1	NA	TGTGCTCTTGGGGAATTCACGGCGGGTGCGTACACCGATAAACTCATCTTT	CALGEFTAGAYTDKLIF
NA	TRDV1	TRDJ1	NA	TGTGCTCTTGGGGAACAGGGGTATTCCCGATACATTTTGACCGATAAACTCATCTTT	CALGEQGYSRYILTDKLIF
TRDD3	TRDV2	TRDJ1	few	TGTGCCTGTGACCATATACTGGGGGAGGCCTACACCGATAAACTCATCTTT	CACDHILGEAYTDKLIF
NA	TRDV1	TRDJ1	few	TGTGCTCTTGGGGAAGGTAGGGTGGTGACGCACACCGATAAACTCATCTTT	CALGEGRVVTHTDKLIF
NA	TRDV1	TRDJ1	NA	TGTGCTCTTGGGGAACGTACCTTCCCACAGATCGACTTCTACACCGATAAACTCATCTTT	CALGERTFPQIDFYTDKLIF
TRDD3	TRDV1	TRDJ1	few	TGTGCTCTTGGGGAATTGTCTCCGATTCCTGGGGGCACGGATAAACTCATCTTT	CALGELSPIPGGTDKLIF
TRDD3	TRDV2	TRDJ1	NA	TGTGCCTCGGCGACTGGGGGATACCCCGATAAACTCATCTTT	CASATGGYPDKLIF
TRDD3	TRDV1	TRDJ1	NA	TGTGCTCTTGGGGAACTCTTCTGGCTACCAAAGGTACTTGGCTGGGGGACCGATAAACTCATCTTT	CALGELFWLPKVLGWGTDKLIF
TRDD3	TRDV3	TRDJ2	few	TGTGCCTTTACTTTCTACCGGGGGATACAAGGTTGCGGGGCTTTGACAGCACAACTCTTCTTT	CAFTFYRGIQGCGALTAQLFF
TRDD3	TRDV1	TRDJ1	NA	TGTGCTCTTGGGGAAAAGACCTTTCCTTACTGGGGGTCCAATTACACCGATAAACTCATCTTT	CALGEKTFPYWGSNYTDKLIF
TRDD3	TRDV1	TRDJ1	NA	TGTGCTCTTGGGAGGCGCTCGGCTGGGGGACCCCCCAAGTACACCGATAAACTCATCTTT	CALGRRSAGGPPKYTDKLIF
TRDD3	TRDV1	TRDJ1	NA	TGTGCTCTTGGGGAACTAGAAGTGGGCAAGGTCTGGGGGATGCGGGGGTACACCGATAAACTCATCTTT	CALGELEVGKVWGMRGYTDKLIF
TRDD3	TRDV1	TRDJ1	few	TGTGCTCTTGTCGGATCGTTTTCCTACTGCCCCGTACTGGGGGATACGCTTTGCAATAATTCGGATAAACTCATCTTT	CALVGSFSYCPVLGDTLCNNSDKLIF
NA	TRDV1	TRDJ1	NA	TGTGCTCTTGGGATCAGCTACGCTAGGTCGGAGAACCGTACATACGATAAACTCATCTTT	CALGISYARSENRTYDKLIF
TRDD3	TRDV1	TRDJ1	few	TGTGCTCTTGGGGGGTTCACGTACTGGGGGATCGCCGATAAACTCATCTTT	CALGGFTYWGIADKLIF
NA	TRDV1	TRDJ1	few	TGTGCTCTTGGGGAACGTAGACGAACGTACTGGGAGCTCGATAAACTCATCTTT	CALGERRRTYWELDKLIF
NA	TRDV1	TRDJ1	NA	TGTGCTCTTGGGGAGGACTCCGATAAACTCATCTTT	CALGEDSDKLIF
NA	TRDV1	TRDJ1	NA	TGTGCTCTTGGGACCTCTCTCCCGTTCTCCACCGATAAACTCATCTTT	CALGTSLPFSTDKLIF
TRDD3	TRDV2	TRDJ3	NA	TGTGCCTGTATAACTGGGGGTCTCCACAGCTCCTGGGACACCCGACAGATGTTTTTC	CACITGGLHSSWDTRQMFF
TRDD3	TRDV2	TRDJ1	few	TGTGCCTGTGACGAAGACATTGGGGGATACGCATTCTACACCGATAAACTCATCTTT	CACDEDIGGYAFYTDKLIF
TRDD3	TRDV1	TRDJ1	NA	TGTGCTCTTGGTCTTTCCTACAAAAAGGAAGACTTACTGGGGGATACCTGGTACACCGATAAACTCATCTTT	CALGLSYKKEDLLGDTWYTDKLIF
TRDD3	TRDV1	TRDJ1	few	TGTGCTCTTGGGTATACCCGTACTGGGGGATACCGATACACCGATAAACTCATCTTT	CALGYTRTGGYRYTDKLIF
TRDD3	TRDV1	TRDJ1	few	TGTGCTCTTGGGGTCGCCACCTCCTTGTACTGGGGGATATGGACCGATAAACTCATCTTT	CALGVATSLYWGIWTDKLIF
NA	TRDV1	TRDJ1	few	TGTGCTCTTGGGGAACCATTCGAACTTTCCCCTACCTTTGGAGGCGATAAACTCATCTTT	CALGEPFELSPTFGGDKLIF
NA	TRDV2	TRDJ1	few	TGTGCCTGTGACCCGCGCAGCATACTTCTTCCCCGTACTGGTGACACCGATAAACTCATCTTT	CACDPRSILLPRTGDTDKLIF